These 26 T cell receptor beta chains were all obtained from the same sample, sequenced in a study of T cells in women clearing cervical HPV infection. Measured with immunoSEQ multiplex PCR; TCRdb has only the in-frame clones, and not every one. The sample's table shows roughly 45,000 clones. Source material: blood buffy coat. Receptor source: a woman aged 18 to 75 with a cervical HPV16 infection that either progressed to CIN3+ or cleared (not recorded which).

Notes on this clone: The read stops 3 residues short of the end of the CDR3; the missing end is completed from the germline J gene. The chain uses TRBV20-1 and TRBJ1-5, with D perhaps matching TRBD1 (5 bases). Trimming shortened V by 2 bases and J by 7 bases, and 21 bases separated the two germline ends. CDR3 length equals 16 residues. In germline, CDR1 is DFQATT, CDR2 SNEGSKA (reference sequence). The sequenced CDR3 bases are TGCAGTGCTAGATCACCTACGGGACTCTACAGGCAGCCC. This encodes CSARSPTGLYRQP. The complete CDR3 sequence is CSARSPTGLYRQPQHF.

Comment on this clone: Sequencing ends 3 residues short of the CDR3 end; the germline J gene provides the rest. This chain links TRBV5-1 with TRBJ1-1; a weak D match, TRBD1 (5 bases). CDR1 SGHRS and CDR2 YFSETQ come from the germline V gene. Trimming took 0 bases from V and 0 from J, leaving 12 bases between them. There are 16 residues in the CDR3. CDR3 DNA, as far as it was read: TGCGCCAGCAGCTTGGGCAGGGATATCATGAACACTGAA. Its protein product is CASSLGRDIMNTE. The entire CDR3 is CASSLGRDIMNTEAFF.

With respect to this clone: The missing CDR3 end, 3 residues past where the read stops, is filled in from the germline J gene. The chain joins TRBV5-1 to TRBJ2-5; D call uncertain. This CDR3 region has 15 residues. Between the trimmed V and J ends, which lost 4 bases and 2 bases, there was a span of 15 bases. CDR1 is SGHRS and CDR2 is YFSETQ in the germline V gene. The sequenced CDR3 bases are TGCGCCAGCAGCCTGGTGGTCCTAGATCAAGAGACC. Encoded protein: CASSLVVLDQET. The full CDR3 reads CASSLVVLDQETQYF.

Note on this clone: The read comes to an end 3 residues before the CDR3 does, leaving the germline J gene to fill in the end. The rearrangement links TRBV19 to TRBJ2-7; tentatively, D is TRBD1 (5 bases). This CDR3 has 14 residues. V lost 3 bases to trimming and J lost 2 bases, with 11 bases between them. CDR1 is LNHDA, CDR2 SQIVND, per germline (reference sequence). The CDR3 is CASSIGLGAYEQYF. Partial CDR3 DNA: TGTGCCAGTAGTATCGGTTTAGGGGCCTACGAG.

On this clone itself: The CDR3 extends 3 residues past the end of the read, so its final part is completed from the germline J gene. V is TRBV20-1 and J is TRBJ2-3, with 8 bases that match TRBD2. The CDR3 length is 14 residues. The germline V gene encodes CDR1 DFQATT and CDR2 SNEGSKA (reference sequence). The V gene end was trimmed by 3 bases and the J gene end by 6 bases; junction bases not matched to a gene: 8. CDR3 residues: CSASPGGTKDTQYF. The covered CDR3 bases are TGCAGTGCTAGCCCGGGGGGGACCAAGGATACG.

The CDR3 DNA, read in part, is TGTGCCAGCAGCCCGGCAGGCAGGAGGCAACCG. Its translation: CASSPAGRRQP. The entire CDR3 protein is CASSPAGRRQPLFF. This sequence joins TRBV14 and TRBJ2-2; D perhaps matches TRBD2 (5 bases). The CDR3 goes on 3 residues after the read ends, and that part is filled in from the germline J gene. Germline V lookup: CDR1 SGHDN, CDR2 FVKESK. CDR3 length equals 14 residues.

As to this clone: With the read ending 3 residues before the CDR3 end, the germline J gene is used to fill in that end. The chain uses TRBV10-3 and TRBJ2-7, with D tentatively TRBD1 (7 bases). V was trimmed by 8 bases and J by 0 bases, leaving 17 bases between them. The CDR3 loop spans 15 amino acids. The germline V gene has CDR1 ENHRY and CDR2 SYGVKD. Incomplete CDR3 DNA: TGTGCCATCGAACCAGGGGGAGGCCTCTCCTACGAG. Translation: CAIEPGGGLSYE. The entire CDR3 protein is CAIEPGGGLSYEQYF.

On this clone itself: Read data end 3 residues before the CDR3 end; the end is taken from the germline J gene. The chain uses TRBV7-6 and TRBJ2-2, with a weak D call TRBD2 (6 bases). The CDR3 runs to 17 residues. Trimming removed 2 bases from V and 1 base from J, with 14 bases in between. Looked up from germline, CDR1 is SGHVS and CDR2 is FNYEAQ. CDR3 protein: CASSLIMGGLNTGELFF. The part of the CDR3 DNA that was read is TGTGCCAGCAGCTTAATAATGGGGGGATTGAACACCGGGGAG.

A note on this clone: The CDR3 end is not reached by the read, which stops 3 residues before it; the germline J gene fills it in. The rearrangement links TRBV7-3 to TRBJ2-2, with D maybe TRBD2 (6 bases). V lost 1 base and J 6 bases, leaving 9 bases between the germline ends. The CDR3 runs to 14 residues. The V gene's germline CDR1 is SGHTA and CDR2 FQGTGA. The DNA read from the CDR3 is TGTGCCAGCAGCTTAAACCGACTAGCCGGGGAG. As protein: CASSLNRLAGE. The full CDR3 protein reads CASSLNRLAGELFF.

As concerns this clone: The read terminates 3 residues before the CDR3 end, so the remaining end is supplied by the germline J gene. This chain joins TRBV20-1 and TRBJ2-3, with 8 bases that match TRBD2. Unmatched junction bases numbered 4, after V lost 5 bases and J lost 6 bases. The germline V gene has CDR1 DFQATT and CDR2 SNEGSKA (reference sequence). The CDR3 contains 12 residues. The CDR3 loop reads CSAPRGGDTQYF. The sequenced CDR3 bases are TGCAGTGCTCCCCGCGGGGGGGATACG.

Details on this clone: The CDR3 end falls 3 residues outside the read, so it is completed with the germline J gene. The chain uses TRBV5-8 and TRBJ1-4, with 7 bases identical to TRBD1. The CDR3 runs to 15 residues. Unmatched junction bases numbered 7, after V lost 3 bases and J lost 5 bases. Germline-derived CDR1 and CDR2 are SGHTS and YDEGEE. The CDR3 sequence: CASSYGQVGNEKLFF. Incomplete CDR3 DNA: TGTGCCAGCAGCTATGGACAGGTTGGGAATGAAAAA.

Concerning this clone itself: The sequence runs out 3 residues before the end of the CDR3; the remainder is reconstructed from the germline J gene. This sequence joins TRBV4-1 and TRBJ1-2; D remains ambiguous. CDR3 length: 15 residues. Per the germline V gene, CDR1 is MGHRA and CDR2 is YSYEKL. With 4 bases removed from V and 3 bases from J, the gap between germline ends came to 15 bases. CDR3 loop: CASSPTPPPDYGYTF. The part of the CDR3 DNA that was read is TGCGCCAGCAGCCCAACTCCCCCACCTGACTATGGC.

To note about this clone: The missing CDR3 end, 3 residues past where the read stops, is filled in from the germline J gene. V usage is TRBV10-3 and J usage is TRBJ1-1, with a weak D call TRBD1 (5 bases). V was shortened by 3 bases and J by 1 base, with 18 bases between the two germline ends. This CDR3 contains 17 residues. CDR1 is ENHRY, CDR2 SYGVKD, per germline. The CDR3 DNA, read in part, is TGTGCCATCAGTGATCAAGCAGCGGGGGGTAGGAACACTGAA. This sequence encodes CAISDQAAGGRNTE. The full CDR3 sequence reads CAISDQAAGGRNTEAFF.

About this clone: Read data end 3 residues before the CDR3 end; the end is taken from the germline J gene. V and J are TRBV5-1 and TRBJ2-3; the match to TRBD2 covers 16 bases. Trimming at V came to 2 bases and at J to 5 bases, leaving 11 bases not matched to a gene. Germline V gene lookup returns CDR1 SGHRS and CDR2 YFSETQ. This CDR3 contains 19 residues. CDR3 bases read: TGCGCCAGCAGCTTCAATCCCGGGACTAGCGGGGGGGCCATAGATACG. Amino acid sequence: CASSFNPGTSGGAIDT. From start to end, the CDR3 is CASSFNPGTSGGAIDTQYF.

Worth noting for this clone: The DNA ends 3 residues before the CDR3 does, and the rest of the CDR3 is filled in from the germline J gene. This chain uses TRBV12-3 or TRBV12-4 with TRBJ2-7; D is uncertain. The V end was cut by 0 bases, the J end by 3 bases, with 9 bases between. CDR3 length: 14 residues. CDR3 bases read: TGTGCCAGCAGTTTAGCCAATAGTGTCTACGAG. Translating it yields CASSLANSVYE. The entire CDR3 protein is CASSLANSVYEQYF.

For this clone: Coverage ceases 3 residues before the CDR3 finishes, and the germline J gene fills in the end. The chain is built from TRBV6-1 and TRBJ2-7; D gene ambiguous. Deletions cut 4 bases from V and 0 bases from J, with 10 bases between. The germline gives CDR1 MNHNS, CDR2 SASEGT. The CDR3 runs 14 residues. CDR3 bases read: TGTGCCAGCAGTGCTCGCTACAGCTCCTACGAG. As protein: CASSARYSSYE. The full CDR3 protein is CASSARYSSYEQYF.

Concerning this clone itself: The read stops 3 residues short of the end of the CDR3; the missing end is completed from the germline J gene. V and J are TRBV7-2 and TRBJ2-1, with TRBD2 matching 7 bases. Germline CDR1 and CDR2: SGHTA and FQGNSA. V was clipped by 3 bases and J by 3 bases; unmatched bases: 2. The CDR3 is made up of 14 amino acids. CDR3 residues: CASSLGGVYNEQFF. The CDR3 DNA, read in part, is TGTGCCAGCAGCTTGGGGGGGGTCTACAATGAG.

The part of the CDR3 DNA that was read is TGTGCCAGCCAACGCGGGCAGCTTGAG. Its protein product is CASQRGQLE. The whole CDR3 protein is CASQRGQLEQFF. This rearrangement joins TRBV25-1 to TRBJ2-1; D might be TRBD2 (5 bases). Read data end 3 residues before the CDR3 end; the end is taken from the germline J gene. The CDR3 contains 12 residues. V was shortened by 8 bases and J by 9 bases, with 14 bases between the two germline ends. Germline V gene sequence: CDR1 MGHDK, CDR2 SYGVNS.

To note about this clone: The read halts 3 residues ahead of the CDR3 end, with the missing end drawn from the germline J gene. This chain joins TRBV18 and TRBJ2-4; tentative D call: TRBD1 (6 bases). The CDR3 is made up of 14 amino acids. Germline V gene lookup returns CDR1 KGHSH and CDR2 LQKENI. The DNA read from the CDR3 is TGTGCCAGCTCATCAACTGCACAGGGCACTGGT. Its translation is CASSSTAQGTG. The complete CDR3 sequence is CASSSTAQGTGQYF.

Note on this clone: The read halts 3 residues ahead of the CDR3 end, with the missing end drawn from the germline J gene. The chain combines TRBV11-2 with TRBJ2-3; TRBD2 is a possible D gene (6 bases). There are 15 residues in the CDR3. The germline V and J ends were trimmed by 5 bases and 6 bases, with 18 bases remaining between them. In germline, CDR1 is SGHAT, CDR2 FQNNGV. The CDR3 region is CASSPRRGIVDTQYF. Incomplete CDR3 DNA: TGTGCCAGCAGCCCCCGCCGCGGGATCGTTGATACG.

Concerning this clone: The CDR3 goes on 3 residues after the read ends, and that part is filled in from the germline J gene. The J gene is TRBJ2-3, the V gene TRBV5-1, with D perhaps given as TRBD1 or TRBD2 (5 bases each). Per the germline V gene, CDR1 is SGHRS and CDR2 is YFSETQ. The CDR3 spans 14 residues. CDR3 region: CASSLEQGRETQYF. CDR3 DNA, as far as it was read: TGCGCCAGCAGCTTAGAGCAGGGAAGGGAGACG.

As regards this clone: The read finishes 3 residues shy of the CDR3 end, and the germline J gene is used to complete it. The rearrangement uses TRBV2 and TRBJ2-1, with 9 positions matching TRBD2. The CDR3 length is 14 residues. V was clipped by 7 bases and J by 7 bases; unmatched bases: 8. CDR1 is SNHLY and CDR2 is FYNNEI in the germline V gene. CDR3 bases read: TGTGCCAGCACCTCACGAGCGGGGGGTAATGAG. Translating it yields CASTSRAGGNE. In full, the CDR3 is CASTSRAGGNEQFF.

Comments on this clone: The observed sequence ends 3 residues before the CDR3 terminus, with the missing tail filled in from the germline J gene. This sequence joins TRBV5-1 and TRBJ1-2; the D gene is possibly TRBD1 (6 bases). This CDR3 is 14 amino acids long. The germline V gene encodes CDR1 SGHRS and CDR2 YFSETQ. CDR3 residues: CASSLAFPGEGYTF. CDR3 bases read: TGCGCCAGCAGCTTGGCCTTTCCAGGGGAGGGC.

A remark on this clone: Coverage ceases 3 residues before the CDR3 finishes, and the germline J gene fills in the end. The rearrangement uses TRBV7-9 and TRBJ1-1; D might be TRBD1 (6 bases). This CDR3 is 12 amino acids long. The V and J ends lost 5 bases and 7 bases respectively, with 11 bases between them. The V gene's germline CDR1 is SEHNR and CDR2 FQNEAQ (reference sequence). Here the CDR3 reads CASSLTGIEAFF. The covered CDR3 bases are TGTGCCAGCAGCCTTACAGGGATTGAA.

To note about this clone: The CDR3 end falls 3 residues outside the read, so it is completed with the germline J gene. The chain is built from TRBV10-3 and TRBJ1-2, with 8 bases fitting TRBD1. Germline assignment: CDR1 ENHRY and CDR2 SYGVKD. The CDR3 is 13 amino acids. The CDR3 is CAISGQGLRGYTF. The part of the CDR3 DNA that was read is TGTGCCATCAGTGGACAGGGGTTAAGAGGC.

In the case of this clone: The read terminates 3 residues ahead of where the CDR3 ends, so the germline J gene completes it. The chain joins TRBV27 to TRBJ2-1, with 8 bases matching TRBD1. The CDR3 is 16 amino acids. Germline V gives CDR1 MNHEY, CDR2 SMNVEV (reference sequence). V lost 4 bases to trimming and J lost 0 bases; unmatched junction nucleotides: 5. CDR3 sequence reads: CASSWDRLSSYNEQFF. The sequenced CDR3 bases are TGTGCCAGCAGTTGGGACAGGCTTAGCTCCTACAATGAG.